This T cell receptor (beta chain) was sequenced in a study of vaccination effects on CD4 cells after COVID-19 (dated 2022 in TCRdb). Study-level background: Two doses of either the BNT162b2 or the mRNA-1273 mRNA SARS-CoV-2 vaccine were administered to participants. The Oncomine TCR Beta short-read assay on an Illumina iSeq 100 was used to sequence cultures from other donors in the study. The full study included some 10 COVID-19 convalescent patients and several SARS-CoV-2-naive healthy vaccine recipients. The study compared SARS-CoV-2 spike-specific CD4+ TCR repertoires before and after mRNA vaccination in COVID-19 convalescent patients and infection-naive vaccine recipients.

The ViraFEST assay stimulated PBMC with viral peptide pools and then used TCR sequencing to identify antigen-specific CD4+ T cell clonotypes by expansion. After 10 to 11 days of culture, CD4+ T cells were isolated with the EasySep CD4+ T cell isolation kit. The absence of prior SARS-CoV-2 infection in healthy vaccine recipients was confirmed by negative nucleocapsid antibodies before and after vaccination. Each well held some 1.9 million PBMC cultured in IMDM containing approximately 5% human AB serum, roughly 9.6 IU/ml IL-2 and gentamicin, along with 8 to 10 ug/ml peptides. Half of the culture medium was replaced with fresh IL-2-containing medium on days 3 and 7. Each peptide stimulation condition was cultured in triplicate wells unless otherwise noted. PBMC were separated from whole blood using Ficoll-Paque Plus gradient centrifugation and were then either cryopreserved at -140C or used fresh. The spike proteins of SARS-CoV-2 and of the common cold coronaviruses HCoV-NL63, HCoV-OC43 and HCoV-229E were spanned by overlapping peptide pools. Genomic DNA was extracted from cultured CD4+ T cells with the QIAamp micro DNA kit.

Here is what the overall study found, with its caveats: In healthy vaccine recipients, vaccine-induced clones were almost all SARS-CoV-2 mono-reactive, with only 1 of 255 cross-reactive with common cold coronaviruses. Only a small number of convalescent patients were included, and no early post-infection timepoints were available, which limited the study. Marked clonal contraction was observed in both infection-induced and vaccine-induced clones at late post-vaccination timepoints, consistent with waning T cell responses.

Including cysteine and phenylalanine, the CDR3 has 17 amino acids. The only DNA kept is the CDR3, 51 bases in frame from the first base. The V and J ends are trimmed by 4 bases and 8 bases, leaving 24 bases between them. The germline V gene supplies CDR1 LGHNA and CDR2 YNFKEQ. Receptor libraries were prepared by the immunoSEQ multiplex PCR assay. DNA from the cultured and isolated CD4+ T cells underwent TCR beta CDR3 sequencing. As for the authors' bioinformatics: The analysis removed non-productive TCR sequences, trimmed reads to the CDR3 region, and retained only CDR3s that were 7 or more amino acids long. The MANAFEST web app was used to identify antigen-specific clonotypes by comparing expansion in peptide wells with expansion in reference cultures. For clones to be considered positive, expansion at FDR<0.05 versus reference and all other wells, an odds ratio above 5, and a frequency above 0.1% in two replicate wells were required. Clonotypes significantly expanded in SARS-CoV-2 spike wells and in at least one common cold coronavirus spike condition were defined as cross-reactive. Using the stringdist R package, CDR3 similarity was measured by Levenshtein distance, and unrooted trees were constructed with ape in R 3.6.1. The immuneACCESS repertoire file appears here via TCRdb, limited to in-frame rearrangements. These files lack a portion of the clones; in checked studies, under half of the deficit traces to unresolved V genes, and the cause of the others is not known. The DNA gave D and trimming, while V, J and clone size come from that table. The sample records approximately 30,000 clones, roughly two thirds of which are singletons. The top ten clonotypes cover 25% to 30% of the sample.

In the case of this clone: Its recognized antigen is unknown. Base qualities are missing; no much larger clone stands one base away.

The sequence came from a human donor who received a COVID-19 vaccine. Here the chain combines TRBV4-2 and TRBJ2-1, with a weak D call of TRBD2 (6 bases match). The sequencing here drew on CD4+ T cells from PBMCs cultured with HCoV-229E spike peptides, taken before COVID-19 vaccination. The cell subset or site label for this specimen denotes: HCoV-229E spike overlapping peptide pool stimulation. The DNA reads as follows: TGTGCCAGCAGCCCGAAAGACCCGGGACTGAAGGGATATGAGCAGTTCTTC. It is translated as CASSPKDPGLKGYEQFF.